The sequence of this T cell receptor beta chain was determined in a study of blood T cells in healthy people across ages. Per germline, CDR1 MGHRA and CDR2 YSYEKL. V was shortened by 4 bases and J by 6 bases, with 13 bases between the two germline ends. The CDR3 is made up of 15 amino acids. This clonotype showed up just a few times. Its antigen is still unknown. A second PCR, run for about 7 to 11 cycles, used a sample-barcoded 5' primer plus a J-beta primer mix. Via MiXCR, TCRdb re-called the 5' RACE reads, giving one row per CDR3 protein. The sample consists of approximately 600,000 distinct CDR3 sequences, roughly 53% of them appearing once. Study-wide results and limits: In these data, TCR beta diversity tracked strongly with naive T cell percentage.

The source material was blood. The chain carries TRBV4-1 and TRBJ2-6; D possibly corresponds to TRBD1 (6 bases). The sequence came from a man between 60 and 75 years old in good health. The CDR3 reads CASSLRTAAANVLTF. The CDR3 coding sequence is TGCGCCAGCAGCCTCCGGACAGCCGCGGCCAACGTCCTGACTTTC.